This T cell receptor beta chain was identified in a study of T cells after yellow fever vaccination. About the study: SMART-Seq v4 Ultra Low Input prepared the low-cell-number fractions. Findings and limits, study-wide: Post-booster samples contained most primary-vaccination clones (approximately 96% CD4, approximately 88% CD8).

In regard to this clonotype: The antigen is not known.

Via MiXCR, TCRdb re-called the 5' RACE reads, giving one row per CDR3 protein. The table records 450,000 to 600,000 distinct CDR3 sequences, roughly 13% of them present only once. CDR3 length equals 19 residues. V lost 5 bases to trimming and J lost 1 base, with 24 bases between them. This sequence was found in a man aged 25-45 years who received the YFV17D yellow fever vaccine. The V call is TRBV12-3 or TRBV12-4, the J call TRBJ2-1; tentatively, D is TRBD2 (6 bases). Sample: PBMCs, taken on the day of the yellow fever booster vaccination. CDR3 residues: CASSPSSSAQTRSYNEQFF. The DNA of the CDR3 is TGTGCCAGCAGTCCATCGTCTAGCGCGCAGACTAGATCCTACAATGAGCAGTTCTTC.